The clone carrying this TCR beta chain was counted a few times. The data belong to a study of OX40 agonist ivuxolimab in advanced cancers. Study in general: Dose-escalation patients suffered from hepatocellular carcinoma, melanoma, renal cell or head and neck cancer.

Data came from immunoSEQ multiplex PCR; TCRdb stores just in-frame clones and leaves some out. This table has about 68,000 clones, over 75% appearing once. The V gene lost 1 base and the J gene lost 6 bases, with 16 bases spanning the gap. CDR3 length: 15 amino acids. Looked up from germline, CDR1 is SGDLS and CDR2 is YYNGEE. The TCR originated in an adult with an advanced solid tumor such as melanoma, head and neck, liver or kidney cancer. The genes are TRBV9 and TRBJ1-1; no clear D. The sample in question was CD4+ or CD8+ T cells sorted from blood, obtained in a trial of the OX40 agonist ivuxolimab. CDR3 amino acids: CASSVTPGAQAEAFF. CDR3 DNA sequence: TGTGCCAGCAGCGTAACCCCAGGTGCTCAAGCTGAAGCTTTCTTT.